Listed below are T cell receptor beta chains from one sample, sequenced in a study of cytomegalovirus exposure and HLA in healthy donors. Sequencing used immunoSEQ multiplex PCR; TCRdb keeps in-frame clones, though not all of them. This table has 120,000 or so clones, over 60% appearing once. The sample was PBMCs. The receptors derive from a woman between 55 and 75 years old in good health and CMV-seropositive. The CDR3 runs from the conserved cysteine through the conserved F or W. Fields, in order: V gene, J gene, CDR3 protein.

v_gene: TRBV11-2
j_gene: TRBJ2-1
CDR3aa: CASSRGTGYSGEQFF

v_gene: TRBV7-6
j_gene: TRBJ2-7
CDR3aa: CASSLEGRAYEQYF

v_gene: TRBV2
j_gene: TRBJ1-2
CDR3aa: CASSDGTALYGYTF

v_gene: TRBV29-1
j_gene: TRBJ1-1
CDR3aa: CSVGSGRSTEAFF

v_gene: TRBV2
j_gene: TRBJ2-1
CDR3aa: CASSSQGVYNEQFF

v_gene: TRBV7-9
j_gene: TRBJ2-1
CDR3aa: CASSLMASGSDEQFF

v_gene: TRBV25-1
j_gene: TRBJ1-2
CDR3aa: CASSEYGTGPGYTF

v_gene: TRBV19
j_gene: TRBJ2-7
CDR3aa: CASMNIPGAEQYF

v_gene: TRBV28
j_gene: TRBJ2-1
CDR3aa: CASSPLGFRVRNEQFF

v_gene: TRBV5-1
j_gene: TRBJ1-6
CDR3aa: CASRAGTGVGYNSPLHF

v_gene: TRBV2
j_gene: TRBJ2-3
CDR3aa: CASSEFGGGRTDTQYF

v_gene: TRBV7-7
j_gene: TRBJ1-5
CDR3aa: CASSPGLHGPQHF

v_gene: TRBV2
j_gene: TRBJ2-1
CDR3aa: CASSELLGKHSSYNEQFF

v_gene: TRBV29-1
j_gene: TRBJ1-1
CDR3aa: CSVCRGLNTEAFF

v_gene: TRBV27
j_gene: TRBJ2-2
CDR3aa: CASSLAGQGDGELFF

v_gene: TRBV18
j_gene: TRBJ2-2
CDR3aa: CASSPGTGGTFTGELFF

v_gene: TRBV5-5
j_gene: TRBJ1-4
CDR3aa: CASSFLGGNFEKLFF

v_gene: TRBV5-1
j_gene: TRBJ1-1
CDR3aa: CASSLGVGVNTEAFF

v_gene: TRBV5-1
j_gene: TRBJ2-1
CDR3aa: CASSSPRDRGVSYNEQFF

v_gene: TRBV28
j_gene: TRBJ2-1
CDR3aa: CASSLVPGTGGVDEQFF

v_gene: TRBV5-1
j_gene: TRBJ2-3
CDR3aa: CASSAEGVLGDTQYF

v_gene: TRBV6-1
j_gene: TRBJ1-4
CDR3aa: CASSEGNWEPTNEKLFF

v_gene: TRBV27
j_gene: TRBJ2-3
CDR3aa: CASATPIETDTQYF

v_gene: TRBV7-2
j_gene: TRBJ2-5
CDR3aa: CASSLVRGQETQYF

v_gene: TRBV19
j_gene: TRBJ2-2
CDR3aa: CASSISRNTGELFF

v_gene: TRBV7-6
j_gene: TRBJ2-2
CDR3aa: CASSPTSGRANTGELFF

v_gene: TRBV21-1
j_gene: TRBJ1-4
CDR3aa: CASSKFNRANEKLFF

v_gene: TRBV9
j_gene: TRBJ2-2
CDR3aa: CASSVRTSGRARNTGELFF

v_gene: TRBV9
j_gene: TRBJ1-4
CDR3aa: CASSVDNGAGNEKLFF

v_gene: TRBV28
j_gene: TRBJ1-3
CDR3aa: CASSQRRTGGAGNTIYF

v_gene: TRBV19
j_gene: TRBJ1-2
CDR3aa: CASSPWGDYGYTF

v_gene: TRBV6-6
j_gene: TRBJ2-5
CDR3aa: CASSYLAGAQETQYF

v_gene: TRBV28
j_gene: TRBJ2-7
CDR3aa: CASSLGPSREQYF

v_gene: TRBV11-3
j_gene: TRBJ2-1
CDR3aa: CASSKDTGQPGDSYNEQFF

v_gene: TRBV28
j_gene: TRBJ1-5
CDR3aa: CASSSTGGKSQPQHF

v_gene: TRBV27
j_gene: TRBJ1-4
CDR3aa: CASSPGLYLGEKLFF

v_gene: TRBV28
j_gene: TRBJ2-7
CDR3aa: CASSLPSGQAIYDAYEQYF

v_gene: TRBV6-1
j_gene: TRBJ1-3
CDR3aa: CASNGRDSGNTIYF

v_gene: TRBV2
j_gene: TRBJ2-1
CDR3aa: CASSDSAGEADEQFF

v_gene: TRBV4-1
j_gene: TRBJ2-1
CDR3aa: CASSQLRGLDYNEQFF

v_gene: TRBV2
j_gene: TRBJ1-5
CDR3aa: CASRGDSEVWPQHF

v_gene: TRBV7-7
j_gene: TRBJ2-3
CDR3aa: CASSLRAGVGDTQYF

v_gene: TRBV5-1
j_gene: TRBJ1-1
CDR3aa: CASSSTGVMNTEAFF

v_gene: TRBV6-4
j_gene: TRBJ2-1
CDR3aa: CASSLSGGPSYNEQFF

v_gene: TRBV6-5
j_gene: TRBJ1-3
CDR3aa: CASSYIGHSGNTIYF

v_gene: TRBV7-9
j_gene: TRBJ1-2
CDR3aa: CASSRGLDYGYTF

v_gene: TRBV10-3
j_gene: TRBJ2-3
CDR3aa: CAISEGTSGRARTDTQYF

v_gene: TRBV2
j_gene: TRBJ2-1
CDR3aa: CASSGTGTGGNEQFF

v_gene: TRBV11-2
j_gene: TRBJ2-2
CDR3aa: CASSFQGLGTGELFF

v_gene: TRBV7-9
j_gene: TRBJ2-5
CDR3aa: CASSLTQRRQGARQETQYF